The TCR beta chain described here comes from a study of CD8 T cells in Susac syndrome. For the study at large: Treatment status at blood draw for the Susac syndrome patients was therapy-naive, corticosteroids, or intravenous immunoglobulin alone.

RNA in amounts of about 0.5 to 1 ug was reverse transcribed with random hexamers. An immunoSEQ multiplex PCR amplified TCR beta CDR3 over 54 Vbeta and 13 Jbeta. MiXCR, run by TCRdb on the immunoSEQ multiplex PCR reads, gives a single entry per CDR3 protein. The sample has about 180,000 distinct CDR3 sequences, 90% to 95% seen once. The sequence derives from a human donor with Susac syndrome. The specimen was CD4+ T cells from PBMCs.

The CDR3 DNA is TGTGCCAGCAGCTTTGGGGTCACTGAAGCTTTCTTT. Its translation: CASSFGVTEAFF. The chain has TRBV7-9 and TRBJ1-1; D unclear. Germline CDR1 is SEHNR and CDR2 is FQNEAQ (reference sequence). This CDR3 is 12 amino acids long. V lost 3 bases and J 4 bases, leaving 6 bases between the germline ends.